A selection of T cell receptor beta chains follows, all from one sample in a study of T cell changes during pregnancy in multiple sclerosis. Generated by immunoSEQ multiplex PCR, the TCRdb table keeps only in-frame clones and is missing some. The repertoire holds about 46,000 clones, with 93% as singletons. Sample: CD8+ T cells from peripheral blood mononuclear cells, taken after pregnancy. These receptors came from a female donor with multiple sclerosis, enrolled in a pregnancy study. Both conserved end residues are part of each CDR3. Each record gives: D gene, V gene, J gene, clone size, CDR3 protein, CDR3 DNA. D genes are given only for firm matches. Only part of the rows carry a size: once, few, many, or a class if the clone is expanded.

TRBD2	TRBV28	TRBJ2-7	NA	CASSPHLRVAGGSYEQYF	TGTGCCAGCAGTCCCCACCTAAGAGTAGCGGGAGGTTCCTACGAGCAGTACTTC
NA	TRBV9	TRBJ1-2	NA	CASSHDILGANYGYTF	TGTGCCAGCAGCCATGACATCCTGGGGGCCAACTATGGCTACACCTTC
NA	TRBV6-5	TRBJ1-2	NA	CASSSPSEFAIYGYTF	TGTGCCAGCAGTTCCCCTTCGGAGTTCGCGATTTATGGCTACACCTTC
TRBD1	TRBV27	TRBJ2-7	NA	CARTGGGVIDEQYF	TGTGCCAGGACAGGGGGAGGGGTAATAGACGAGCAGTACTTC
TRBD1	TRBV19	TRBJ1-4	once	CASRAGTVYEKLFF	TGTGCCAGTAGAGCCGGGACAGTCTATGAAAAACTGTTTTTT
TRBD2	TRBV27	TRBJ2-7	NA	CASSPFLAAGGEQYF	TGTGCCAGCAGTCCCTTTCTAGCGGCGGGAGGGGAGCAGTACTTC
NA	TRBV5-1	TRBJ2-2	NA	CASSSDSPRFGELFF	TGCGCCAGCAGCTCGGACAGTCCAAGGTTCGGGGAGCTGTTTTTT
NA	TRBV4-2	TRBJ2-3	NA	CASSQASSAHTDTQYF	TGTGCCAGCAGCCAAGCCTCTAGCGCACACACAGATACGCAGTATTTT
TRBD2	TRBV6-6	TRBJ2-1	NA	CASSYSVGGGHNEQFF	TGTGCCAGCAGTTACTCAGTAGGCGGGGGGCACAATGAGCAGTTCTTC
NA	TRBV2	TRBJ2-1	NA	CASSFSGSSYNEQFF	TGTGCCAGCAGCTTTAGCGGTAGCTCCTACAATGAGCAGTTCTTC
NA	TRBV5-5	TRBJ1-1	NA	CASSLVTEAFF	TGTGCCAGCAGCTTGGTAACTGAAGCTTTCTTT
TRBD1	TRBV5-5	TRBJ1-2	NA	CASSLARQGVYGYTF	TGTGCCAGCAGCTTGGCCCGACAGGGCGTATACGGCTACACCTTC
NA	TRBV4-1	TRBJ2-1	few	CASSQDLASQANEQFF	TGCGCCAGCAGCCAAGATCTGGCTTCCCAGGCCAATGAGCAGTTCTTC
TRBD2	TRBV28	TRBJ2-5	NA	CASSPTSEETQYF	TGTGCCAGCAGTCCGACTAGCGAGGAGACCCAGTACTTC
TRBD2	TRBV9	TRBJ2-5	NA	CASSVGLAGGETQYF	TGTGCCAGCAGCGTAGGGCTAGCGGGGGGGGAGACCCAGTACTTC
NA	TRBV7-9	TRBJ1-4	NA	CASSQTPTSNEKLFF	TGTGCCAGCAGTCAAACCCCGACTTCTAATGAAAAACTGTTTTTT
NA	TRBV5-4	TRBJ2-7	NA	CASSLADEQYF	TGTGCCAGCAGCTTAGCGGATGAGCAGTACTTC
NA	TRBV27	TRBJ1-1	NA	CASSQYGNTEAFF	TGTGCCAGCAGCCAGTATGGTAACACTGAAGCTTTCTTT
TRBD2	TRBV27	TRBJ2-2	NA	CASSLLQGLAGHANTGELFF	TGTGCCAGCAGCTTACTCCAGGGACTAGCGGGACATGCGAACACCGGGGAGCTGTTTTTT
NA	TRBV5-1	TRBJ2-7	NA	CASSGGPSSYEQYF	TGCGCCAGCAGCGGCGGGCCTAGCTCCTACGAGCAGTACTTC
NA	TRBV4-1	TRBJ1-2	NA	CASSQEQALYGYTF	TGCGCCAGCAGCCAAGAGCAGGCCCTCTATGGCTACACCTTC
TRBD1	TRBV25-1	TRBJ1-1	NA	CASSWTGMNTEAFF	TGTGCCAGCAGTTGGACAGGCATGAACACTGAAGCTTTCTTT
TRBD1	TRBV19	TRBJ2-7	NA	CASSIEGTGTYEQYF	TGTGCCAGTAGTATAGAAGGGACAGGGACCTACGAGCAGTACTTC
TRBD1	TRBV11-2	TRBJ2-1	NA	CASSLSLEGQGNNEQFF	TGTGCCAGCAGCCTCAGTTTAGAGGGACAGGGAAACAATGAGCAGTTCTTC
TRBD2	TRBV5-4	TRBJ2-7	NA	CASSWGTRGDDEQYF	TGTGCCAGCAGCTGGGGGACCCGGGGGGACGACGAGCAGTACTTC
NA	TRBV28	TRBJ1-1	NA	CASSTTEGTEAFF	TGTGCCAGCAGCACCACTGAGGGCACTGAAGCTTTCTTT
NA	TRBV29-1	TRBJ2-1	NA	CSVVSFNEQFF	TGCAGCGTTGTTTCTTTCAATGAGCAGTTCTTC
NA	TRBV11-3	TRBJ2-2	NA	CASSSRGGSGELFF	TGTGCCAGCAGCAGTAGGGGGGGATCCGGGGAGCTGTTTTTT
NA	TRBV6-1	TRBJ1-1	NA	CATLQAEAFF	TGTGCCACGCTTCAGGCTGAAGCTTTCTTT
NA	TRBV7-9	TRBJ2-1	NA	CASSSLNEQFF	TGTGCCAGCAGCTCCCTGAATGAGCAGTTCTTC
TRBD1	TRBV7-9	TRBJ2-7	NA	CASSSGTDSYEQYF	TGTGCCAGCAGCTCCGGGACAGACTCCTACGAGCAGTACTTC
TRBD1	TRBV9	TRBJ1-1	NA	CASSIDREKGMNTEAFF	TGTGCCAGCAGCATTGACAGGGAGAAGGGTATGAACACTGAAGCTTTCTTT
TRBD1	TRBV7-8	TRBJ1-5	NA	CASSPDRVNQPQHF	TGTGCCAGCAGCCCGGACAGGGTGAACCAGCCCCAGCATTTT
TRBD1	TRBV29-1	TRBJ2-7	NA	CSVVRQGEGQYF	TGCAGCGTTGTGAGACAGGGAGAGGGGCAGTACTTC
TRBD2	TRBV7-9	TRBJ2-3	once	CASSLGLAGSTDTQYF	TGTGCCAGCAGCTTGGGACTAGCGGGGAGCACAGATACGCAGTATTTT
NA	TRBV7-6	TRBJ2-1	NA	CASSLVAAASSYNEQFF	TGTGCCAGCAGCTTAGTAGCGGCGGCCAGCTCCTACAATGAGCAGTTCTTC
NA	TRBV4-3	TRBJ2-2	NA	CASSEDLTGELFF	TGCGCCAGCAGCGAAGACCTCACCGGGGAGCTGTTTTTT
NA	TRBV14	TRBJ1-1	NA	CASSQVRGLMNTEAFF	TGTGCCAGCAGCCAAGTAAGGGGACTAATGAACACTGAAGCTTTCTTT
NA	TRBV5-5	TRBJ1-2	NA	CASSLAPFGYDYGYTF	TGTGCCAGCAGCTTGGCCCCTTTCGGGTATGACTATGGCTACACCTTC
NA	TRBV5-5	TRBJ2-7	NA	CASSLSPGNYEQYF	TGTGCCAGCAGCTTGAGCCCAGGTAACTACGAGCAGTACTTC
TRBD2	TRBV7-9	TRBJ2-2	NA	CASSFPTSGRSDGGGELFF	TGTGCCAGCAGCTTCCCGACTAGCGGGAGGTCGGACGGGGGCGGGGAGCTGTTTTTT
NA	TRBV7-2	TRBJ1-6	NA	CASSPGSRLPDLVPLHF	TGTGCCAGCTCTCCGGGGTCCCGGCTACCCGATCTAGTACCCCTCCACTTT